At least ten counts were recorded for the clone carrying this T cell receptor (beta chain). TCRdb re-analysed the RT-PCR reads in MiXCR, keeping a single row per CDR3 protein. The profile shows hundreds of thousands of distinct CDR3 sequences, 13% to 15% of them singletons. This clonotype originated in a female donor in good health, serving as a healthy control. Source material: memory CD4+ T cells from blood.

The CDR3 sequence: CASSLGQQGAIQETQYF. CDR3 in DNA: TGCGCCAGCAGCTTGGGCCAACAGGGGGCAATCCAAGAGACCCAGTACTTC. The chain joins TRBV5-1 to TRBJ2-5; 9 bases fit TRBD1. Germline CDR1 SGHRS, CDR2 YFSETQ. CDR3 length equals 17 residues. The trim removed 0 bases at V and 1 base at J, leaving 7 bases unmatched. The whole variable domain, remainder taken from reference TRBV5-1 and TRBJ2-5, is KAGVTQTPRYLIKTRGQQVTLSCSPISGHRSVSWYQQTPGQGLQFLFEYFSETQRNKGNFPGRFSGRQFSNSRSEMNVSTLELGDSALYLCASSLGQQGAIQETQYFGPGTRLLVL.